This is a list of T cell receptor beta chains from one sample in a study of T-cell reconstitution after alpha-beta-depleted transplantation in children. TCRdb reprocessed the PCR reads via MiXCR and lists one record per CDR3 protein. Of about 980,000 distinct CDR3 sequences listed, about 29% are singletons. The sequencing used PBMCs, mostly from graft donor cells, collected 360 days after TCRalphabeta/CD19-depleted stem cell transplant. The origin of the receptors is a boy younger than two who had a stem cell transplant for SCID, so the T cells may come from the graft donor. Each CDR3 is given without its conserved first and last residue. Each record gives: J gene, V gene, CDR3 protein.

J gene: TRBJ1-1; V gene: TRBV6-6; CDR3 protein: ASSTRGTEAF
J gene: TRBJ2-2; V gene: TRBV20-1; CDR3 protein: SALRQGAGTGELF
J gene: TRBJ2-2; V gene: TRBV28; CDR3 protein: ASASGGGLGELF
J gene: TRBJ2-7; V gene: TRBV2; CDR3 protein: ASSEGTYHYEQY
J gene: TRBJ2-4; V gene: TRBV13; CDR3 protein: AISLDRLDIQY
J gene: TRBJ1-5; V gene: TRBV12-3/TRBV12-4; CDR3 protein: ASSSLSTGVNQPQH
J gene: TRBJ1-3; V gene: TRBV28; CDR3 protein: ASSFGGNTIY
J gene: TRBJ1-1; V gene: TRBV4-1; CDR3 protein: ASSQESAVNTEAF
J gene: TRBJ1-6; V gene: TRBV12-3/TRBV12-4; CDR3 protein: ASTTFVGGGENSPLH
J gene: TRBJ2-2; V gene: TRBV4-2; CDR3 protein: ASSQWTGGGGELF
J gene: TRBJ1-2; V gene: TRBV5-1; CDR3 protein: ASSLHPGNYGYT